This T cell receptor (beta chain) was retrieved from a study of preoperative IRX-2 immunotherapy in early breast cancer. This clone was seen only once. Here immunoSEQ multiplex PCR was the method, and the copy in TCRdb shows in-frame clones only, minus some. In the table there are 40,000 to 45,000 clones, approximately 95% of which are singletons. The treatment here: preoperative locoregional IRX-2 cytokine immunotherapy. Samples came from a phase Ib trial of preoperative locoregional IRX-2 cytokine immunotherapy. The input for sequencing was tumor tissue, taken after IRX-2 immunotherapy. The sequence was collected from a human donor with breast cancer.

The CDR3 loop reads CASSLETAYEQYF. CDR3 bases: TGTGCCAGCAGCCTCGAGACAGCCTACGAGCAGTACTTC. This chain links TRBV13 with TRBJ2-7, with D possibly matching TRBD1 (5 bases). The germline V and J ends were trimmed by 5 bases and 2 bases, with 10 bases remaining between them. Germline lookup yields CDR1 PRHDT and CDR2 FYEKMQ (reference sequence). The CDR3 consists of 13 residues. The entire variable domain, with the rest obtained from reference TRBV13 and TRBJ2-7, is as follows: AAGVIQSPRHLIKEKRETATLKCYPIPRHDTVYWYQQGPGQDPQFLISFYEKMQSDKGSIPDRFSAQQFSDYHSELNMSSLELGDSALYFCASSLETAYEQYFGPGTRLTVT.